This TCR beta chain was recovered during a study of cytomegalovirus exposure and HLA in healthy donors. In the study overall: An early release of data contained roughly 90 million unique TCRs, which came from HLA-typed donors. Study observations and caveats: Association with HLA alleles at 0.05 false discovery rate was found for roughly 17,000 TCR beta sequences in a later analysis. Later analysis found that TCR beta chains associated with HLA were more clonally expanded than other, equally common chains.

From germline, CDR1 is SGHDN and CDR2 FVKESK. CDR3 length: 14 amino acids. The V and J ends lost 0 bases and 9 bases, in that order; junction bases with no gene match: 4. This PCR relied on a set of 60 Vbeta primers and 13 Jbeta primers. Profiling relied on immunoSEQ multiplex PCR, and the TCRdb table lists in-frame clones only, not all of them. The data hold 150,000 or so clones, with about 78% observed a single time. This clone has just one count. What it binds is not known. Sequenced input: PBMCs. This sequence was found in a female donor in good health and CMV-seronegative. The chain is built from TRBV14 and TRBJ2-3; 9 bases are shared with TRBD2. CDR3 sequence: CASSQDPSGNTQYF. The CDR3 DNA follows: TGTGCCAGCAGCCAAGATCCTAGCGGGAACACGCAGTATTTT. The full variable domain, with the rest looked up from reference TRBV14 and TRBJ2-3, is EAGVTQFPSHSVIEKGQTVTLRCDPISGHDNLYWYRRVMGKEIKFLLHFVKESKQDESGMPNNRFLAERTGGTYSTLKVQPAELEDSGVYFCASSQDPSGNTQYFGPGTRLTVL.